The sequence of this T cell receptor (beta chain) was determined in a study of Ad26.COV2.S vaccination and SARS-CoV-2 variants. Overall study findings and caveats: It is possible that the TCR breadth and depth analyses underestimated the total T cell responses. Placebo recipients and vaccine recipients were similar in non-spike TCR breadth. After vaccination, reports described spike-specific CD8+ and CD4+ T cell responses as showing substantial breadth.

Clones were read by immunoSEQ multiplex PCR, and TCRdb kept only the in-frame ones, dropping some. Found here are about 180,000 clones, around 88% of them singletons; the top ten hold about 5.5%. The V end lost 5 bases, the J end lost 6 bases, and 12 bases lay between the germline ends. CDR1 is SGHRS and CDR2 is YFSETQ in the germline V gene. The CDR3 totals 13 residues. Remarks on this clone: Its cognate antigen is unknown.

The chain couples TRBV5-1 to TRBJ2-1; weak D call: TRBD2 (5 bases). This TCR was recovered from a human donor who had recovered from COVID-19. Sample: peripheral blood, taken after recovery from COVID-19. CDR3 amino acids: CASSSGNFNEQFF. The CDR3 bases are TGCGCCAGCAGTTCGGGGAATTTCAATGAGCAGTTCTTC.